The following is a TCR beta chain sequence with its context. Its specificity is unknown. Researchers took RNA transcripts and amplified the TCR beta CDR3 regions from them. A set of HTBI primers served as the primers for a first-round RT-PCR of the TCR CDR3. TCRdb re-analysed the multiplex PCR reads in MiXCR, keeping a single row per CDR3 protein. The sample has a few hundred thousand distinct CDR3 sequences, about 15% seen once. Germline V gene sequence: CDR1 MNHNS, CDR2 SASEGT. V was cut by 7 bases and J by 0 bases, with 16 bases left in between. The CDR3 covers 15 residues. Clinical symptoms, serum thyroxine, TRAb, thyroid ultrasound and orbital computed tomography informed diagnoses. Cells are PBMCs isolated from 10 ml of fresh blood. The sample originates from a study of T cells in Graves' hyperthyroidism and ophthalmopathy. Study background: Peripheral blood was collected at initial diagnosis, before any treatment. Points from the study as a whole: The model predicted ophthalmopathy a median approximately seven months before onset.

The sample consisted of blood. The receptor was isolated from a woman between 25 and 40 years old with Graves' hyperthyroidism. The chain carries TRBV6-1 and TRBJ2-7; D could derive from TRBD1 or TRBD2 (5 bases each). The CDR3 loop is CASTPGATISYEQYF. CDR3 coding DNA: TGTGCCAGCACTCCCGGGGCAACCATCTCCTACGAGCAGTACTTC.